Listed below are T cell receptor beta chains from one sample, sequenced in a study of blood T cell repertoires in COVID-19. Clones were read by immunoSEQ multiplex PCR, and TCRdb kept only the in-frame ones, dropping some. Of 30,000 to 40,000 clones in the sample, roughly 74% were seen once. The sequenced sample was peripheral blood. Receptors were obtained from a man aged 80 or over with active or convalescent COVID-19. The CDR3 runs from the conserved cysteine through the conserved F or W. Fields, in order: CDR3 protein, CDR3 DNA, V gene, clone size, D gene, J gene. The D gene is left open where the match is weak. Clone size is not always given. Where it is, it says once, few, many or a class for expanded clones.

CDR3: CASSPRPRLAGGTDTQYF; DNA: TGTGCCAGCAGCCCCAGGCCTAGACTAGCGGGAGGCACAGATACGCAGTATTTT; V: TRBV3-1/TRBV3-2; size: once; D: TRBD2; J: TRBJ2-3
CDR3: CASSLWLAALSRSYNEQFF; DNA: TGTGCCAGCAGCTTATGGCTAGCGGCTCTATCCCGCTCCTACAATGAGCAGTTCTTC; V: TRBV11-2; size: -; D: TRBD2; J: TRBJ2-1
CDR3: CASSEFSYEQYF; DNA: TGTGCCAGCAGTGAATTCAGCTACGAGCAGTACTTC; V: TRBV2; size: few; D: -; J: TRBJ2-7
CDR3: CASSLWGPLPQPQHF; DNA: TGTGCCAGCAGTTTATGGGGGCCTCTACCGCAGCCCCAGCATTTT; V: TRBV27; size: -; D: -; J: TRBJ1-5
CDR3: CASSLGGLAVEDQYF; DNA: TGTGCCAGCAGCTTAGGGGGACTAGCGGTAGAAGACCAGTATTTT; V: TRBV7-9; size: -; D: TRBD2; J: TRBJ2-3
CDR3: CASSQAWGQDYEQYF; DNA: TGCGCCAGCAGCCAAGCCTGGGGACAGGACTACGAGCAGTACTTC; V: TRBV4-1; size: -; D: TRBD1; J: TRBJ2-7
CDR3: CASSLLGDFGNTIYF; DNA: TGTGCCAGCAGTTTACTCGGGGACTTCGGAAACACCATATATTTT; V: TRBV27; size: -; D: -; J: TRBJ1-3
CDR3: CASSLRTDYGYTF; DNA: TGTGCCAGCAGTCTAAGGACAGACTATGGCTACACCTTC; V: TRBV28; size: -; D: -; J: TRBJ1-2
CDR3: CASSQEMTGGLNEQFF; DNA: TGCGCCAGCAGCCAAGAGATGACAGGGGGCCTCAATGAGCAGTTCTTC; V: TRBV4-3; size: -; D: TRBD1; J: TRBJ2-1
CDR3: CASSLGQSYEQYF; DNA: TGTGCCAGCTCACTCGGACAGTCCTACGAGCAGTACTTC; V: TRBV18; size: -; D: -; J: TRBJ2-7
CDR3: CAISGDTGQPQHF; DNA: TGTGCCATCAGTGGGGACACTGGACAGCCCCAGCATTTT; V: TRBV10-3; size: -; D: -; J: TRBJ1-5
CDR3: CASSWTGRRNQPQHF; DNA: TGTGCCAGCAGCTGGACAGGGCGGCGCAATCAGCCCCAGCATTTT; V: TRBV7-2; size: -; D: TRBD1; J: TRBJ1-5
CDR3: CASSPFGTSGIDTDTQYF; DNA: TGTGCCAGCTCACCATTTGGGACTAGCGGGATTGACACAGATACGCAGTATTTT; V: TRBV18; size: -; D: TRBD2; J: TRBJ2-3
CDR3: CASSYGQEVPYEQYF; DNA: TGTGCCAGCAGTTACGGGCAGGAGGTACCCTACGAGCAGTACTTC; V: TRBV6-5; size: -; D: -; J: TRBJ2-7
CDR3: CASSYSPGRGNTGELFF; DNA: TGTGCCAGCAGTTACAGTCCTGGCAGGGGGAACACCGGGGAGCTGTTTTTT; V: TRBV6-2/TRBV6-3; size: -; D: -; J: TRBJ2-2
CDR3: CASSGQANTEAFF; DNA: TGTGCCAGCTCGGGACAGGCGAACACTGAAGCTTTCTTT; V: TRBV18; size: few; D: TRBD1; J: TRBJ1-1
CDR3: CASSFGQDTGELFF; DNA: TGTGCCAGCAGCTTTGGACAGGACACCGGGGAGCTGTTTTTT; V: TRBV5-4; size: few; D: TRBD1; J: TRBJ2-2
CDR3: CASSGSSGTYEQYF; DNA: TGTGCCAGTAGTGGCAGTAGCGGGACCTACGAGCAGTACTTC; V: TRBV19; size: -; D: TRBD2; J: TRBJ2-7
CDR3: CASSLGRTGGSWYNEQFF; DNA: TGTGCCAGCAGCTTAGGTCGAACAGGGGGGTCATGGTACAATGAGCAGTTCTTC; V: TRBV7-2; size: -; D: TRBD1; J: TRBJ2-1
CDR3: CASSAAGQETQYF; DNA: TGTGCCAGCTCAGCAGCGGGCCAAGAGACCCAGTACTTC; V: TRBV18; size: -; D: -; J: TRBJ2-5
CDR3: CASSPSVASVGGNRGLFSPLHF; DNA: TGTGCCAGCAGTCCCTCCGTGGCCTCTGTGGGGGGGAACAGGGGGCTCTTTTCACCCCTCCACTTT; V: TRBV28; size: -; D: TRBD1; J: TRBJ1-6
CDR3: CASSEAIVQPNYEQYF; DNA: TGTGCCAGCAGTGAAGCGATCGTACAGCCTAACTACGAGCAGTACTTC; V: TRBV6-1; size: few; D: -; J: TRBJ2-7
CDR3: CASSLDLGAGEQYF; DNA: TGTGCCAGCAGCTTGGATCTGGGGGCGGGCGAGCAGTACTTC; V: TRBV5-6; size: once; D: -; J: TRBJ2-7
CDR3: CSASLLAGGEQYF; DNA: TGCAGTGCTAGTTTGCTAGCGGGAGGCGAGCAGTACTTC; V: TRBV20-1; size: -; D: TRBD2; J: TRBJ2-7
CDR3: CASSLIGGFADTQYF; DNA: TGTGCCAGCAGCTTAATCGGCGGATTTGCAGATACGCAGTATTTT; V: TRBV7-2; size: -; D: -; J: TRBJ2-3
CDR3: CASSQDRVGYTF; DNA: TGTGCCAGCAGCCAGGACAGGGTCGGCTACACCTTC; V: TRBV5-4; size: -; D: TRBD1; J: TRBJ1-2
CDR3: CASSPGLAGDNEQFF; DNA: TGTGCCAGCTCACCGGGACTAGCGGGAGACAATGAGCAGTTCTTC; V: TRBV18; size: -; D: TRBD2; J: TRBJ2-1
CDR3: CASSIGLAGSDTQYF; DNA: TGTGCCAGCAGCATAGGACTAGCGGGATCAGATACGCAGTATTTT; V: TRBV7-9; size: -; D: TRBD2; J: TRBJ2-3
CDR3: CASSLSGTGGEAFF; DNA: TGTGCCAGCTCACTCTCCGGGACAGGGGGCGAAGCTTTCTTT; V: TRBV18; size: -; D: TRBD1; J: TRBJ1-1
CDR3: CASSLRGGGPRETQYF; DNA: TGTGCCAGCAGCTTACGGGGGGGAGGGCCGCGTGAGACCCAGTACTTC; V: TRBV7-2; size: -; D: TRBD2; J: TRBJ2-5
CDR3: CASSTPGLAGFFSYNEQFF; DNA: TGTGCCAGTAGTACACCGGGACTAGCGGGATTTTTTTCCTACAATGAGCAGTTCTTC; V: TRBV19; size: -; D: TRBD2; J: TRBJ2-1
CDR3: CASSGRTGIGSYNSPLHF; DNA: TGTGCCAGCAGTGGGAGGACAGGGATAGGCTCCTATAATTCACCCCTCCACTTT; V: TRBV28; size: -; D: TRBD1; J: TRBJ1-6
CDR3: CASRLGGNQPQHF; DNA: TGTGCCAGTAGGCTAGGGGGCAATCAGCCCCAGCATTTT; V: TRBV19; size: -; D: -; J: TRBJ1-5
CDR3: CASSLWSGSYQYDEQFF; DNA: TGTGCCAGCAGTTTATGGTCCGGGTCTTACCAATACGATGAGCAGTTCTTC; V: TRBV28; size: -; D: -; J: TRBJ2-1
CDR3: CASSIRGRLVSGNTIYF; DNA: TGTGCCAGTAGTATTAGGGGCAGACTCGTCTCTGGAAACACCATATATTTT; V: TRBV19; size: once; D: -; J: TRBJ1-3
CDR3: CASGILAVYNEQFF; DNA: TGTGCTAGTGGTATACTAGCAGTATACAATGAGCAGTTCTTC; V: TRBV12-5; size: -; D: -; J: TRBJ2-1
CDR3: CASSQDGAGSSYEQYF; DNA: TGCGCCAGCAGCCAAGACGGGGCGGGGAGCTCCTACGAGCAGTACTTC; V: TRBV4-3; size: -; D: -; J: TRBJ2-7
CDR3: CASSAGGTIQGQPQHF; DNA: TGTGCCAGCAGTGCGGGGGGGACCATTCAGGGTCAGCCCCAGCATTTT; V: TRBV2; size: -; D: -; J: TRBJ1-5
CDR3: CASNPRGLISSETQYF; DNA: TGTGCCAGCAACCCCCGCGGACTCATCTCGTCGGAGACCCAGTACTTC; V: TRBV2; size: -; D: -; J: TRBJ2-5
CDR3: CASSLRGPYPGANVLTF; DNA: TGTGCCAGCAGTCTCAGGGGCCCTTACCCTGGGGCCAACGTCCTGACTTTC; V: TRBV6-6; size: -; D: -; J: TRBJ2-6